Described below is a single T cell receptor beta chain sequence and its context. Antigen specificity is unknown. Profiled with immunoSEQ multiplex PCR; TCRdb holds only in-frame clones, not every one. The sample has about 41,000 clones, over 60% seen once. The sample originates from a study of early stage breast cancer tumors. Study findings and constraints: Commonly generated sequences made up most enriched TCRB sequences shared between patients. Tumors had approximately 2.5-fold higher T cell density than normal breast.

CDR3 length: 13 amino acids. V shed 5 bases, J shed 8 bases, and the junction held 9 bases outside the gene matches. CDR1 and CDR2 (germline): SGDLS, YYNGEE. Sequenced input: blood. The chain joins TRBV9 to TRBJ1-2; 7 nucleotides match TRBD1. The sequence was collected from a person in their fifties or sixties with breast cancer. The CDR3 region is CASSLQGGAGYTF. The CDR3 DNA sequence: TGTGCCAGCAGTTTGCAAGGGGGCGCAGGCTACACCTTC.